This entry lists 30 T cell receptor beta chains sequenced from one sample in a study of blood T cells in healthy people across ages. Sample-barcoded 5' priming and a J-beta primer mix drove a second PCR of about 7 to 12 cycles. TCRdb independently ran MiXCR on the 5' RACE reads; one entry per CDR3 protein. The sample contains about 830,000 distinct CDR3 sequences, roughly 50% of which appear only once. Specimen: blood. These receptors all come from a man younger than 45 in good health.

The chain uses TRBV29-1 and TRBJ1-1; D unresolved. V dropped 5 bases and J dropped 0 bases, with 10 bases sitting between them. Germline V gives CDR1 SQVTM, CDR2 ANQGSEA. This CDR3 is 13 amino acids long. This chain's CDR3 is CSVFPYLNTEAFF. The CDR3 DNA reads TGCAGCGTTTTTCCGTATCTGAACACTGAAGCTTTCTTT.

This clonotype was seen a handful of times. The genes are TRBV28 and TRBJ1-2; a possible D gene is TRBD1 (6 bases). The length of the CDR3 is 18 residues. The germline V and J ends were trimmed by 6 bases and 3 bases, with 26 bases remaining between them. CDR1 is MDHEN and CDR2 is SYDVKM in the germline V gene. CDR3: CASRSTGGLSEGDYGYTF. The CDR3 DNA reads TGTGCCAGCAGGTCCACCGGGGGGCTGTCGGAAGGGGACTATGGCTACACCTTC.

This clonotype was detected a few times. This chain's CDR3 is CASSNVQGTQYF. CDR3 DNA sequence: TGTGCCAGCAGCAACGTCCAGGGGACCCAGTACTTC. This sequence joins TRBV12-3 or TRBV12-4 and TRBJ2-7, with D perhaps matching TRBD1 (5 bases). The DNA end is a closer match to TRBJ2-5, so the J assignment may be wrong. The CDR3 runs 12 residues.

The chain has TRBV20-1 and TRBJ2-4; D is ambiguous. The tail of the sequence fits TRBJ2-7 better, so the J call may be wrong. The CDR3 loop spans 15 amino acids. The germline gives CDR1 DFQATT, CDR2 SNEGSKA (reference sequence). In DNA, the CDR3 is TGCAGTCCTAAGCCTCAGGTGGACCTAACCTACGAGCAGTACTTC. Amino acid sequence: CSPKPQVDLTYEQYF.

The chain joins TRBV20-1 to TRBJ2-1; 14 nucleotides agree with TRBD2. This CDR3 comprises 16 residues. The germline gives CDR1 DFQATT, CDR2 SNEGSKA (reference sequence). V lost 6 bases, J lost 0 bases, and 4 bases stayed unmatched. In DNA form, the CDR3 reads TGCAGTGCGAGACTAGCGGGAGGGGTCTCCTACAATGAGCAGTTCTTC. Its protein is CSARLAGGVSYNEQFF.

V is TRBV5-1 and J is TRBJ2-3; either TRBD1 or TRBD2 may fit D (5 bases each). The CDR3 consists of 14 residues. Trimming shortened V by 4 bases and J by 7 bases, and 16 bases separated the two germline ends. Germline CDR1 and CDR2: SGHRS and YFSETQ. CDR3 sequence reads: CASSPWTGRNTQYF. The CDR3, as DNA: TGCGCCAGCAGCCCGTGGACGGGGCGAAATACGCAGTATTTT.

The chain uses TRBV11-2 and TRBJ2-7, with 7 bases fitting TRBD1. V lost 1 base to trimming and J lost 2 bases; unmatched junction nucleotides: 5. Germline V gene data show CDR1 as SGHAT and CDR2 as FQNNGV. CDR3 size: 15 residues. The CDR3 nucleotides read TGTGCCAGCAGCTTAGGCCGACAGGGTCCCTACGAGCAGTACTTC. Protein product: CASSLGRQGPYEQYF. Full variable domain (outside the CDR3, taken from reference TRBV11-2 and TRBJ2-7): EAGVAQSPRYKIIEKRQSVAFWCNPISGHATLYWYQQILGQGPKLLIQFQNNGVVDDSQLPKDRFSAERLKGVDSTLKIQPAKLEDSAVYLCASSLGRQGPYEQYFGPGTRLTVT.

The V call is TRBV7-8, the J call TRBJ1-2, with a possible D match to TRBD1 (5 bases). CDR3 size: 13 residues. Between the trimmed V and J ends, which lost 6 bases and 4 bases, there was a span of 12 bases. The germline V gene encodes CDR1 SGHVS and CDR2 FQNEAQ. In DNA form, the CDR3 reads TGTGCCAGCAGTGAATACAGGCTCTATGGCTACACCTTC. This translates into CASSEYRLYGYTF.

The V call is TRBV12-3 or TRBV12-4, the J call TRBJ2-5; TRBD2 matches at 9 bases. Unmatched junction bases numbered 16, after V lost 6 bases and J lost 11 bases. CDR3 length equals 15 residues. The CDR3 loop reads CASSPFSGGGSEQYF. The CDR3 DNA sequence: TGTGCCAGCAGCCCCTTTAGCGGGGGAGGTTCTGAGCAGTACTTC.

CDR3 nucleotide sequence: TGTGCCAGCCAAACGGGACAGGGTTACCTCTACGAGCAGTACTTC. This sequence encodes CASQTGQGYLYEQYF. The chain uses TRBV28 and TRBJ2-4; 9 nucleotides align to TRBD1. The DNA matches TRBJ2-7 better at its end, which makes the J call doubtful. Germline V gene sequence: CDR1 MDHEN, CDR2 SYDVKM. This CDR3 region has 15 residues.

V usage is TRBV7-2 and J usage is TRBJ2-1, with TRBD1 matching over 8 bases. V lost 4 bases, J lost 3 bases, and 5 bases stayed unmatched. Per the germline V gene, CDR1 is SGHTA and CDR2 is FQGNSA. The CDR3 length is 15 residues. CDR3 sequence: CASSYAGQGYNEQFF. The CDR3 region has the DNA TGTGCCAGCAGCTACGCCGGACAGGGCTACAATGAGCAGTTCTTC.

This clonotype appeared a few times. The DNA of the CDR3 is TGTGCCAGCAGCGTCTCGGGACACATGAACACTGAAGCTTTCTTT. Protein: CASSVSGHMNTEAFF. V gene TRBV9 combines with J gene TRBJ1-1; possible D gene TRBD1, 6 bases. V lost 2 bases and J lost 0, with 11 bases in between. CDR1 and CDR2 (germline): SGDLS, YYNGEE. The length of the CDR3 is 15 residues.

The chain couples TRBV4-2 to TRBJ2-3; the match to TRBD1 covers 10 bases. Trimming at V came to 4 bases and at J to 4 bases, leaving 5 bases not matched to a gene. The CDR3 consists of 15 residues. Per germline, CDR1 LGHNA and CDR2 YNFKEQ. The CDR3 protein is CASSLKGQGPDTQYF. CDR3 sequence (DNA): TGTGCCAGCAGCCTCAAGGGACAGGGGCCAGATACGCAGTATTTT.

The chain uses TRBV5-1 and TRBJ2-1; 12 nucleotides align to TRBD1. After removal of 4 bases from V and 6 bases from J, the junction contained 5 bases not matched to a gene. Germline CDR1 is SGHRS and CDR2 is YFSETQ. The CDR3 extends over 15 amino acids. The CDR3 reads CASSGGQGAFNEQFF. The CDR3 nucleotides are TGCGCCAGCAGCGGGGGACAGGGGGCTTTCAATGAGCAGTTCTTC. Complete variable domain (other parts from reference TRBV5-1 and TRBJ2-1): KAGVTQTPRYLIKTRGQQVTLSCSPISGHRSVSWYQQTPGQGLQFLFEYFSETQRNKGNFPGRFSGRQFSNSRSEMNVSTLELGDSALYLCASSGGQGAFNEQFFGPGTRLTVL.

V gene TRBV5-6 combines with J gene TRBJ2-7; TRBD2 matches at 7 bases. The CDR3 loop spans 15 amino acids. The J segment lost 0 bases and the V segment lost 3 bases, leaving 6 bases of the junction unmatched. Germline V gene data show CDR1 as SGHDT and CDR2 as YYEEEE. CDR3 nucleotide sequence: TGTGCCAGCAGCTCCGGGACTATGGCCTCCTACGAGCAGTACTTC. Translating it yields CASSSGTMASYEQYF.

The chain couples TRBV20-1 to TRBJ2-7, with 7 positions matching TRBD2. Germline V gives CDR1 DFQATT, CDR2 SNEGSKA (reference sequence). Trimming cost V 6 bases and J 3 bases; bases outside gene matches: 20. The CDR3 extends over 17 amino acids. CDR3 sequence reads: CSANSRSGPTVLYEQYF. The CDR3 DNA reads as TGCAGTGCGAACTCCCGTAGCGGGCCCACCGTCCTCTACGAGCAGTACTTC.

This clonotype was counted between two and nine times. CDR3 bases: TGTGCCAGCAGATCTCATACAGGGTTCTCCGAGCAGTACTTC. Protein product: CASRSHTGFSEQYF. The V and J genes are TRBV6-6 and TRBJ2-7; D perhaps matches TRBD1 (6 bases). CDR3 length: 14 amino acids. V was cut by 6 bases and J by 6 bases, with 18 bases left in between. CDR1 is MNHNY and CDR2 is SVGAGI in the germline V gene (reference sequence).

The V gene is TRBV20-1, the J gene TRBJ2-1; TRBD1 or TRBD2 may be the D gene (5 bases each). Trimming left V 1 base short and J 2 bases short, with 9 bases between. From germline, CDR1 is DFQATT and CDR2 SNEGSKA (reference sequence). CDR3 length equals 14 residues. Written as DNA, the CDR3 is TGCAGTGCTAGAGCAGGGAGAGCCTACAATGAGCAGTTCTTC. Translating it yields CSARAGRAYNEQFF.

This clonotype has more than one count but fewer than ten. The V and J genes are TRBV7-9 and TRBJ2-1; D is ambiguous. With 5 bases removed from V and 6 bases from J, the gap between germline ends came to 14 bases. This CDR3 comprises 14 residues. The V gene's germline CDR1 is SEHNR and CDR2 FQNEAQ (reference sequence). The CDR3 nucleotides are TGTGCCAGCAGCCGAGCCAGTGGGGTCAATGAGCAGTTCTTC. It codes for CASSRASGVNEQFF.

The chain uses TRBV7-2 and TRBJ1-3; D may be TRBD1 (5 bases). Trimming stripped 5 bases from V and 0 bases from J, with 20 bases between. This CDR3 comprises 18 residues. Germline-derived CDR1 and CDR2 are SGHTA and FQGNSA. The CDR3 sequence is CASSRQAGRTASGNTIYF. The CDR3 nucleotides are TGTGCCAGCAGCCGCCAGGCAGGGCGAACCGCCTCTGGAAACACCATATATTTT.

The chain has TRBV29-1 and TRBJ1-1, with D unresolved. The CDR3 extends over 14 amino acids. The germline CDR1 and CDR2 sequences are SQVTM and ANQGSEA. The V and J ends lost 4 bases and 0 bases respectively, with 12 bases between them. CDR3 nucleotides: TGCAGCGTTGGCCTAAGAGAGATGAACACTGAAGCTTTCTTT. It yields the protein CSVGLREMNTEAFF.

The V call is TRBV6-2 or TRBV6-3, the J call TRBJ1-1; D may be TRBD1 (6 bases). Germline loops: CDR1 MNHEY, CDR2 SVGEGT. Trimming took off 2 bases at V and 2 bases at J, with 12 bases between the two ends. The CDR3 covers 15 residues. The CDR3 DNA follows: TGTGCCAGCAGTTACACTGTCAGGGGAAACACTGAAGCTTTCTTT. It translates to CASSYTVRGNTEAFF.

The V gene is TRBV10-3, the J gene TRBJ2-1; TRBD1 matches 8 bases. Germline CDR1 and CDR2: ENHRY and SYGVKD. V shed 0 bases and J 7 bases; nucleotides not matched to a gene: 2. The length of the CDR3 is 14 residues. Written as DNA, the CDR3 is TGTGCCATCAGTGAGTCGGACAGGGAGAATGAGCAGTTCTTC. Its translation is CAISESDRENEQFF.

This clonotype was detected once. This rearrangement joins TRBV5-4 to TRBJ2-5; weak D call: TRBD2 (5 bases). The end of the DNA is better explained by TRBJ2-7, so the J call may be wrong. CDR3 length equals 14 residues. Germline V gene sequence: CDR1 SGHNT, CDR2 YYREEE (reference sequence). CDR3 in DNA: TGTGCCAGCAGGCTAAAAAACACCGAGGGCGAGCAGTACTTC. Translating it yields CASRLKNTEGEQYF.

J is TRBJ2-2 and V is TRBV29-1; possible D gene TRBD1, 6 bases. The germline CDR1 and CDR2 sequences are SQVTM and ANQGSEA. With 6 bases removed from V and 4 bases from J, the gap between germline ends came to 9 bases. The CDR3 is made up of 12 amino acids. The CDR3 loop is CSVGATTGELFF. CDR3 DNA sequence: TGCAGCGTGGGGGCCACCACCGGGGAGCTGTTTTTT.

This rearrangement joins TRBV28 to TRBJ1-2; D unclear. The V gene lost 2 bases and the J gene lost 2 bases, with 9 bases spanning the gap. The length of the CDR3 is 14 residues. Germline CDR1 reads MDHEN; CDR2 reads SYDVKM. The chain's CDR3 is CASSLIAVNYGYTF. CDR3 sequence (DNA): TGTGCCAGCAGTTTAATAGCAGTGAACTATGGCTACACCTTC.

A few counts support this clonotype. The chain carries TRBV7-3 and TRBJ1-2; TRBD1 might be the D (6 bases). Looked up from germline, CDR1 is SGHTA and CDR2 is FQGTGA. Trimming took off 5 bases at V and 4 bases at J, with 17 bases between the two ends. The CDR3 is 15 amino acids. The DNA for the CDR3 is TGTGCCAGCAGCCTGAAAGGGGGATCCTCCTATGGCTACACCTTC. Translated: CASSLKGGSSYGYTF.

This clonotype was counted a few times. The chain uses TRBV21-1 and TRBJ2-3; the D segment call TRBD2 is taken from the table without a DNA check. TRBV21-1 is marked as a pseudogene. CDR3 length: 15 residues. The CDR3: CASSPPAGGLDTQYF. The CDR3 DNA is TGTGCCAGCAGCCCCCCAGCGGGGGGTCTAGATACGCAGTATTTT.

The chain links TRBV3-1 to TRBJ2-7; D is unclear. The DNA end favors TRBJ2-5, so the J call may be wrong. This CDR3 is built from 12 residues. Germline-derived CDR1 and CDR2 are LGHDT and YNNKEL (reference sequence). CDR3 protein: CASSQEYQTQYF. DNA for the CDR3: TGTGCCAGCAGCCAAGAGTATCAGACCCAGTACTTC.

The CDR3 sequence is CASSLVPGAGEKLFF. DNA for the CDR3: TGCGCCAGCAGCTTGGTGCCAGGGGCAGGTGAAAAACTGTTTTTT. The J gene is TRBJ1-4, the V gene TRBV5-1; perhaps TRBD1 as D (6 bases). Deletions cut 0 bases from V and 7 bases from J, with 13 bases between. Per the germline V gene, CDR1 is SGHRS and CDR2 is YFSETQ. This CDR3 region has 15 residues. Using reference TRBV5-1 and TRBJ1-4 for the parts outside the CDR3, the full variable domain is KAGVTQTPRYLIKTRGQQVTLSCSPISGHRSVSWYQQTPGQGLQFLFEYFSETQRNKGNFPGRFSGRQFSNSRSEMNVSTLELGDSALYLCASSLVPGAGEKLFFGSGTQLSVL.